One and the same sample provided the 29 T cell receptor beta chains below, sequenced in a study of molecular identifiers for immune sequencing clone quantification. TCRdb reanalysed the PCR reads using MiXCR and keeps one entry per CDR3 protein. Of some 650,000 distinct CDR3 sequences listed, 20% are singletons. The source material was naive CD8+ T cells from blood, with Jurkat cell RNA spiked in. This sample's subset: FACS-sorted CD8+CD4-CCR7+CD45RA+ naive T cells. The receptors originated from a human donor in good health. Some libraries in this study had Jurkat cell RNA spiked in.

Many counts were recorded for this clonotype. V and J are TRBV9 and TRBJ1-1; D is unclear. Germline V gene data show CDR1 as SGDLS and CDR2 as YYNGEE. Trimming pared 0 bases from V and 3 bases from J, leaving 6 bases between. The CDR3 covers 13 residues. The chain's CDR3 is CASSVGGHTEAFF. DNA for the CDR3: TGTGCCAGCAGCGTAGGAGGGCACACTGAAGCTTTCTTT.

This clonotype showed up many times. The chain couples TRBV12-3 or TRBV12-4 to TRBJ1-2; 7 bases map to TRBD1. This CDR3 has 16 amino acids. The J segment lost 4 bases and the V segment lost 1 base, leaving 9 bases of the junction unmatched. The CDR3 region has the DNA TGTGCCAGCAGTTTAGGGCCAGGGGGGCGCCCCTATGGCTACACCTTC. Its protein product is CASSLGPGGRPYGYTF.

This clonotype was counted a few times. The J gene is TRBJ2-7, the V gene TRBV11-3; 12 positions agree with TRBD2. With V trimmed by 5 bases and J by 7 bases, 18 bases remained unmatched. The CDR3 is 18 residues long. In germline, CDR1 is SGHNT, CDR2 YENEEA. The chain's CDR3 is CASSDPGTTTSGRSEQYF. CDR3 DNA: TGTGCCAGCAGCGATCCCGGGACAACGACTAGCGGGAGATCGGAGCAGTACTTC.

This clonotype was detected ten times or more. The V call is TRBV3-1, the J call TRBJ2-6; D not certain. CDR1 is LGHDT, CDR2 YNNKEL, per germline (reference sequence). V was cut by 1 base and J by 2 bases, with 12 bases left in between. The CDR3 runs to 17 residues. CDR3 amino acids: CASSQVTTIAGANVLTF. The CDR3 DNA reads TGTGCCAGCAGCCAAGTTACTACAATAGCTGGGGCCAACGTCCTGACTTTC.

In this sample, this clonotype turned up a few times. The chain links TRBV4-1 to TRBJ1-2; weak D call: TRBD1 (5 bases). CDR3 length: 16 amino acids. The germline gives CDR1 MGHRA, CDR2 YSYEKL. Trimming pared 1 base from V and 0 bases from J, leaving 12 bases between. CDR3 DNA sequence: TGCGCCAGCAGCCAAGTGTTAACAGGAGCTAACTATGGCTACACCTTC. Protein: CASSQVLTGANYGYTF.

This clonotype has just a few counts. The chain is built from TRBV7-6 and TRBJ2-1; 7 bases fit TRBD2. V was pared by 8 bases and J by 2 bases, with 9 bases of the junction left unmatched. This CDR3 has 15 amino acids. Per germline, CDR1 SGHVS and CDR2 FNYEAQ. This chain's CDR3 is CASSWGGITYNEQFF. For the CDR3, the DNA is TGTGCCAGCTCCTGGGGAGGGATAACCTACAATGAGCAGTTCTTC.

The chain is built from TRBV10-2 and TRBJ1-6; D is ambiguous. CDR1 WSHSY and CDR2 SAAADI come from the germline V gene. CDR3 length equals 15 residues. V was cut by 3 bases and J by 6 bases, with 12 bases left in between. CDR3 region: CASSELYSVNSPLHF. DNA of the CDR3: TGCGCCAGCAGTGAACTATACAGTGTTAATTCACCCCTCCACTTT.

This clonotype was detected a few times. A clone one base away is much larger, so this may be a read error. V gene TRBV29-1 combines with J gene TRBJ1-2; TRBD1 matches 12 bases. CDR1 is SQVTM, CDR2 ANQGSEA, per germline. The CDR3 consists of 17 residues. The V segment lost 6 bases and the J segment 4 bases; nucleotides outside the gene matches: 15. CDR3 in DNA: TGCAGCGTCGTAGCCGGGACAGGGGGCGGCCAGAGCTATGGCTACACCTTC. Translation: CSVVAGTGGGQSYGYTF.

This clonotype was seen repeatedly, ten times or more. The chain employs TRBV7-9 and TRBJ2-5, with no clear D. Germline CDR1 is SEHNR and CDR2 is FQNEAQ (reference sequence). V lost 11 bases and J 2 bases, leaving 12 bases between the germline ends. The CDR3 length is 12 residues. The CDR3 DNA is TGTGCCTCAACCCGGTATCAAGAGACCCAGTACTTC. This sequence encodes CASTRYQETQYF.

This clonotype was recorded at least ten times. For the CDR3, the DNA is TGCAGTGCTAGGCAGGGGTATAAGTCCTACGAGCAGTACTTC. This translates into CSARQGYKSYEQYF. The chain joins TRBV20-1 to TRBJ2-7; D might be TRBD1 (6 bases). Trimming left V 3 bases short and J 1 base short, with 13 bases between. In germline, CDR1 is DFQATT, CDR2 SNEGSKA (reference sequence). There are 14 residues in the CDR3.

Many counts were recorded for this clonotype. V and J are TRBV7-9 and TRBJ2-2, with 9 positions matching TRBD2. V shed 8 bases, J shed 6 bases, and the junction held 10 bases outside the gene matches. The CDR3 is made up of 15 amino acids. Germline CDR1 is SEHNR and CDR2 is FQNEAQ (reference sequence). The CDR3 sequence is CASGISGSNAGELFF. The CDR3 bases are TGTGCCAGCGGAATTAGCGGGAGTAACGCCGGGGAGCTGTTTTTT. The full variable domain, with the rest looked up from reference TRBV7-9 and TRBJ2-2, is DTGVSQNPRHKITKRGQNVTFRCDPISEHNRLYWYRQTLGQGPEFLTYFQNEAQLEKSRLLSDRFSAERPKGSFSTLEIQRTEQGDSAMYLCASGISGSNAGELFFGEGSRLTVL.

The rearrangement links TRBV6-2 or TRBV6-3 to TRBJ2-5, with 8 bases matching TRBD2. Germline-derived CDR1 and CDR2 are MNHEY and SVGEGT. This CDR3 has 16 residues. The junction had 7 bases not matched to a gene; V was cut back by 3 bases and J by 1 base. The CDR3 loop reads CASSYPGGGFQETQYF. The CDR3 coding sequence is TGTGCCAGCAGTTATCCCGGGGGGGGGTTCCAAGAGACCCAGTACTTC.

This clonotype occurred many times. The rearrangement uses TRBV7-9 and TRBJ2-3, with D hard to call. This CDR3 has 15 residues. Trimming removed 3 bases from V and 3 bases from J, with 13 bases in between. Germline loops: CDR1 SEHNR, CDR2 FQNEAQ (reference sequence). CDR3 nucleotide sequence: TGTGCCAGCAGCTTTCTGGCGATCGGGACAGATACGCAGTATTTT. Amino acids: CASSFLAIGTDTQYF.

This clonotype has more than one count but fewer than ten. The CDR3 DNA follows: TGTGCCATCAGTGCGGGGGGGTCAACTAATGAAAAACTGTTTTTT. Its translation: CAISAGGSTNEKLFF. The chain couples TRBV10-3 to TRBJ1-4; possible D gene TRBD1, 5 bases. The CDR3 loop spans 15 amino acids. The germline V gene encodes CDR1 ENHRY and CDR2 SYGVKD. V lost 4 bases and J lost 0, with 9 bases in between.

This clonotype was picked up many times. The chain joins TRBV28 to TRBJ2-6; D ambiguous. Germline CDR1 MDHEN, CDR2 SYDVKM. This CDR3 has 14 residues. Trimming pared 5 bases from V and 11 bases from J, leaving 16 bases between. CDR3: CASSRQRVPDVLTF. In DNA form, the CDR3 reads TGTGCCAGCAGTAGACAAAGGGTCCCCGACGTCCTGACTTTC.

The chain has TRBV4-2 and TRBJ2-5, with 11 bases lining up with TRBD2. V lost 0 bases and J lost 5; bases outside the gene matches: 14. Looked up from germline, CDR1 is LGHNA and CDR2 is YNFKEQ. The CDR3 extends over 19 amino acids. The CDR3 DNA reads as TGTGCCAGCAGCCAAGATCCCCCTAGCGGGGGGATCCCGTGGGAGACCCAGTACTTC. Protein: CASSQDPPSGGIPWETQYF.

This clonotype was seen repeatedly, ten times or more. CDR3 nucleotides: TGTGCCAGCAAGAGTGAAGAAAAACTGTTTTTT. The encoded protein is CASKSEEKLFF. This chain joins TRBV7-9 and TRBJ1-4; no reliable D call. The CDR3 extends over 11 amino acids. V was clipped by 7 bases and J by 8 bases, with 8 bases between them. Germline V gene lookup returns CDR1 SEHNR and CDR2 FQNEAQ (reference sequence).

This clonotype was seen ten or more times. This chain joins TRBV28 and TRBJ1-5; D remains ambiguous. The germline V gene encodes CDR1 MDHEN and CDR2 SYDVKM. The CDR3 length is 15 residues. Trimming left V 5 bases short and J 0 bases short, with 11 bases between. CDR3 bases: TGTGCCAGCAGTGGCCCTACAGTTAGCAATCAGCCCCAGCATTTT. Protein: CASSGPTVSNQPQHF.

This clonotype was observed many times. At one end the junction does not follow the germline gene, possibly because of a read error. The rearrangement links TRBV5-4 to TRBJ2-7; 9 bases map to TRBD2. Germline V gene data show CDR1 as SGHNT and CDR2 as YYREEE (reference sequence). The CDR3 length is 14 residues. Here the CDR3 reads CASSFSSGGTLGSF. The CDR3 DNA is TGTGCCAGCAGCTTCAGTAGCGGGGGAACGTTAGGGAGCTTC.

This clonotype has at least ten counts. The CDR3 region has the DNA TGCAGCGTTGAAGACTACAAGTCCTACTCTGGGGCCAACGTCCTGACTTTC. It codes for CSVEDYKSYSGANVLTF. The J gene is TRBJ2-6, the V gene TRBV29-1; D call uncertain. CDR1 is SQVTM, CDR2 ANQGSEA, per germline. Trimming pared 0 bases from V and 0 bases from J, leaving 12 bases between. This CDR3 region has 17 residues.

This clonotype was recorded many times. V is TRBV5-6 and J is TRBJ1-1; D gene ambiguous. The germline CDR1 and CDR2 sequences are SGHDT and YYEEEE. With 3 bases removed from V and 2 bases from J, the gap between germline ends came to 8 bases. CDR3 size: 13 residues. The DNA of the CDR3 is TGTGCCAGCAGCTCGGACCACAACACTGAAGCTTTCTTT. This gives the protein CASSSDHNTEAFF.

This clonotype was observed many times. This sequence joins TRBV5-4 and TRBJ2-3; the match to TRBD2 covers 11 bases. Germline trimming cut 2 bases from V and 3 bases from J; bases unmatched to any gene: 2. In germline, CDR1 is SGHNT, CDR2 YYREEE (reference sequence). This CDR3 has 15 amino acids. CDR3 coding DNA: TGTGCCAGCAGCTTCGGGACTAGCGGAACAGATACGCAGTATTTT. It yields the protein CASSFGTSGTDTQYF.

This clonotype was recorded many times. The rearrangement links TRBV7-2 to TRBJ2-5, with a weak D call TRBD1 (6 bases). The CDR3 contains 15 residues. Germline CDR1 reads SGHTA; CDR2 reads FQGNSA. V lost 5 bases and J 1 base, leaving 14 bases between the germline ends. The CDR3 region is CASSSPSRGQETQYF. In nucleotides, the CDR3 is TGTGCCAGCAGCAGCCCGAGCAGGGGCCAAGAGACCCAGTACTTC.

The rearrangement joins TRBV19 to TRBJ2-1, with 8 nucleotides matching TRBD2. This CDR3 comprises 15 residues. Germline V lookup: CDR1 LNHDA, CDR2 SQIVND (reference sequence). V gave up 3 bases and J gave up 3 bases; unmatched junction bases: 4. The CDR3: CASSMFSGDYNEQFF. Here the CDR3 DNA reads TGTGCCAGTAGTATGTTTAGCGGGGACTACAATGAGCAGTTCTTC.

The chain employs TRBV5-8 and TRBJ1-3; D is ambiguous. Germline lookup yields CDR1 SGHTS and CDR2 YDEGEE. CDR3 length equals 15 residues. Trimming took off 1 base at V and 1 base at J, with 9 bases between the two ends. The CDR3 is CASSLSSLSGNTIYF. DNA of the CDR3: TGTGCCAGCAGCTTGAGCAGTTTATCTGGAAACACCATATATTTT.

The chain carries TRBV5-1 and TRBJ2-5, with D tentatively TRBD1 (5 bases). CDR3 length: 15 amino acids. Per germline, CDR1 SGHRS and CDR2 YFSETQ. V lost 1 base, J lost 2 bases, and 12 bases lay in between. CDR3 coding DNA: TGCGCCAGCAGCTTGAGGGGCAGGCAACAAGAGACCCAGTACTTC. Amino acids: CASSLRGRQQETQYF.

In its sample, this clonotype was seen a few times. The V call is TRBV5-8, the J call TRBJ1-4, with 9 bases matching TRBD1. Germline loops: CDR1 SGHTS, CDR2 YDEGEE. J gave up 6 bases and V 3 bases, and 3 bases lay outside the gene matches. This CDR3 comprises 14 residues. CDR3 protein: CASSYGTGHEKLFF. The CDR3 DNA reads TGTGCCAGCAGCTACGGGACAGGGCATGAAAAACTGTTTTTT.

About this clonotype itself: One base away lies a much larger clone, so this may be a sequencing read error. The rearrangement joins TRBV4-3 to TRBJ2-1, with D possibly TRBD2 on 5 matching bases. The CDR3 consists of 12 residues. The germline gives CDR1 LGHNA, CDR2 YSLEER. V lost 1 base to trimming and J lost 9 bases, with 7 bases between them. CDR3 protein: CASSQGGSEQFF. CDR3 DNA: TGCGCCAGCAGCCAAGGAGGGTCTGAGCAGTTCTTC.

This clonotype was picked up many times. J is TRBJ2-3 and V is TRBV29-1; D perhaps matches TRBD2 (5 bases). The CDR3 contains 12 residues. Trimming cost V 3 bases and J 9 bases, with 13 bases left between them. Germline values: CDR1 SQVTM, CDR2 ANQGSEA. The CDR3 DNA sequence: TGCAGCGTTGAGTTGAGTCGGGGAACGCAGTATTTT. This gives the protein CSVELSRGTQYF.